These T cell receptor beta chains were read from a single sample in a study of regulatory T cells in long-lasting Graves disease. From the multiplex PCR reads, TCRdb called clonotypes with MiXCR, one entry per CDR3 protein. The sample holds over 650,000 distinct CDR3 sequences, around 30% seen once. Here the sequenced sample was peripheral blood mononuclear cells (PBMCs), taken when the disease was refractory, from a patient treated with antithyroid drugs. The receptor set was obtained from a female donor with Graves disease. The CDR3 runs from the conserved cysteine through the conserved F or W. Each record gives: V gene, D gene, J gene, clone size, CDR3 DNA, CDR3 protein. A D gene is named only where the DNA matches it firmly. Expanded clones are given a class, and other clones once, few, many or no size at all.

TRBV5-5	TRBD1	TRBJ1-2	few	TGTGCCAGCAGCCGTATGGGGGGTCCGGGTTACCCGGAACAGGGGTATGGCTACACCTTC	CASSRMGGPGYPEQGYGYTF
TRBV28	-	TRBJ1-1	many	TGTGCCAGCAGTACCTCTGCGGTTGAGAGGGAGAGTGAAGCTTTCTTT	CASSTSAVERESEAFF
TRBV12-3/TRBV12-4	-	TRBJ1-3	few	TGTGCCAGCTCCTCTCGACAAACCCGCTCTGGAAACACCATATATTTT	CASSSRQTRSGNTIYF
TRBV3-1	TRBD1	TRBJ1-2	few	TGTGCCAGCGGACAGGGAGACTATGGCTACACCTTC	CASGQGDYGYTF
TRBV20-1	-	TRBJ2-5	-	TGCAGTGGGACACTACAAGAGACCCAGTACTTC	CSGTLQETQYF
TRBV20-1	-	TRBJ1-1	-	TGCAGTGCTAGAGATCCGGGGGACGGCACTGAAGCTTTCTTT	CSARDPGDGTEAFF
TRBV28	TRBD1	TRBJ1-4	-	TGTGCCAGCAGTTCGAATCTACAGGGGGCTCGTGAAAAACTGTCTTTT	CASSSNLQGAREKLSF
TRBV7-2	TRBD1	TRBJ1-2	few	TGTGCCAGCAGCCCTCGACAGGGTAGTCCTGGCTACACCTTC	CASSPRQGSPGYTF
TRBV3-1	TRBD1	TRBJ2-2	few	TGTGCCAGCAGCCACACAGGGGGCCAGGAGCTGTTTTTT	CASSHTGGQELFF
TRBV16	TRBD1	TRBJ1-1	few	TGTGCCAGCAGCCAAACCATACGGGACAGGGCGGCCACTGAAGCTTTCTTT	CASSQTIRDRAATEAFF
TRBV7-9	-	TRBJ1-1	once	TGTGCCAGCAGCCGCATCCCCGGGAATCTCAACACTGAAGCTTTCTTT	CASSRIPGNLNTEAFF
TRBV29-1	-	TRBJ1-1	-	TGCAGCGCCTTGAAGCTCCGAGGGGATGAAGCTTTCTTT	CSALKLRGDEAFF
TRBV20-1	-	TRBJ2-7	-	TGCAGTGCGACACTACAGGGTCTACCGATAGAGCAGTACTTC	CSATLQGLPIEQYF
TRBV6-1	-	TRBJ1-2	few	TGTGCCAGCAGACGCGTCAGGGGAGAGAGCTATGGCTACACCTTC	CASRRVRGESYGYTF
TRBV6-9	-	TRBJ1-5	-	TGTGCCAGCAGTTACGGAGGGGAGCCCCAGCATTTT	CASSYGGEPQHF
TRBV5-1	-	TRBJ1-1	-	TGCGCCAGCAGCCGGAGTCGTGGGATGGGCACTGAAGCTTTCTTT	CASSRSRGMGTEAFF
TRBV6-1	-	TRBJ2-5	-	TGTGCCAGCAGTCAAAGGACAGCCTACCAAGAGACCCAGTACTTC	CASSQRTAYQETQYF
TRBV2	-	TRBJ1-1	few	TGTGCCAGCACGTTAGTGAGGAGCACTGAAGCTTTCTTT	CASTLVRSTEAFF
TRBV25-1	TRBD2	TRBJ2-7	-	TGTGCCAGCAGTGGAGCACACCTAGCGGGAGTTCGGAGCGAGCAGTACTTC	CASSGAHLAGVRSEQYF
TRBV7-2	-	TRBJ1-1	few	TGTGCCAGCAGCTTAGATATCTACACTGAAGCTTTCTTT	CASSLDIYTEAFF
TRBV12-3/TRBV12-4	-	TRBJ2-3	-	TGTGCCAGCAGTTCGGCGGGGCTTTCTAGGGCAGATACGCAGTATTTT	CASSSAGLSRADTQYF
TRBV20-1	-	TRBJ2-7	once	TGCAGTGCCTCCGGTAGTCTGTCGTCCCACGAGCAGTACTTC	CSASGSLSSHEQYF
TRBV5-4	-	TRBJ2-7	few	TGTGCCAGCAGCTTGGTGGGTCAGAACGAGCAGTACTTC	CASSLVGQNEQYF
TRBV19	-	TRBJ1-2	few	TGTGCCAGTAGTGGCCAGAGCTCTCCCATTTATGGCTACACCTTC	CASSGQSSPIYGYTF
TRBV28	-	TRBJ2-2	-	TGTGCCAGCAGCTGGTCCGGGGAAAGCGGGGAGCTGTTTTTT	CASSWSGESGELFF
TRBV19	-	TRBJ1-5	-	TGTGCCAGTAGTATAGCGACAGGAATGGACCAGCCCCAGCATTTT	CASSIATGMDQPQHF
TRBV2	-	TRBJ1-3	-	TGTGCCAGCAGTGAGGGGTCCAGCTCTGGAAACACCATATGTTTT	CASSEGSSSGNTICF
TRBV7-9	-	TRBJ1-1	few	TGTGCCAGCAGCTCCCCTCCGGTGGGCACTGAAGCTTTCTTT	CASSSPPVGTEAFF
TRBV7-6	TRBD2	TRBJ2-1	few	TGTGCCAGCAGCTCGCCGAGCGGGAGACCCAACAATGAGCAGTTCTTC	CASSSPSGRPNNEQFF
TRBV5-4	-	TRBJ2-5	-	TGTGCCAGCAGCTCTCCTGGGGCCCAAGAGACCCAGTACTTC	CASSSPGAQETQYF
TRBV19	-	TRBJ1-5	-	TGTGCCAGTAGGCTACTTCTCCGGTGGGATCAGCCCCAGCATTTT	CASRLLLRWDQPQHF
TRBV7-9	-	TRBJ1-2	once	TGTGCCAGCAGCTCCAGGCAGGGCGACTATGGCTACACCTTC	CASSSRQGDYGYTF
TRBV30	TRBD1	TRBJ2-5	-	TGTGCCTGGGCCGCTACGGCAGGGGGACAAGAGACCCAGTACTTC	CAWAATAGGQETQYF
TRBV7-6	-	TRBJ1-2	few	TGTGCCAGCAGCTTAGAGGCAGGGCAGGTGGGAGGCTACACCTTC	CASSLEAGQVGGYTF
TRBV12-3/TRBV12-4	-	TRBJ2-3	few	TGTGCCAGCAGTCCCCGCGGAGATACGCAGTATTTT	CASSPRGDTQYF
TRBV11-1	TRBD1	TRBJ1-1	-	TGTGCCAGCAGCCTCGGGACAGGGGTGGAATTCACTGAAGCTTTCTTT	CASSLGTGVEFTEAFF
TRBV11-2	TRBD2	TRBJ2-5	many	TGTGCCAGCAGCCTCAGACTAGCGGGAGCTCAAGAGACCCAGTACTTC	CASSLRLAGAQETQYF
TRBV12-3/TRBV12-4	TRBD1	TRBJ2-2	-	TGTGCCAGCAGCCCCGGGACAGGGATTCAGGCCGGGGAGCTGTTTTTT	CASSPGTGIQAGELFF
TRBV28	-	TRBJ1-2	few	TGTGCCAGCAGTCAAAATGGACAAGTCTATGGCTACACCTTC	CASSQNGQVYGYTF
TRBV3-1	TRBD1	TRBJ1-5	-	TGTGCCAGCAGCCAAGCCGGGACAGGGGGGAATCAGCCCCAGCATTTT	CASSQAGTGGNQPQHF
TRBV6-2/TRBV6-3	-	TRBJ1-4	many	TGTGCCAGCAGTTACCGGGGTGGGGATGAAAAACTGTTTTTT	CASSYRGGDEKLFF
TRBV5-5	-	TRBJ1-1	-	TGTGCCAGCAGCTTGGGGGCGTTGGAACATTCAAGTGAAGCTTTCTTT	CASSLGALEHSSEAFF
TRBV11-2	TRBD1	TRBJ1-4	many	TGTGCCAGCAGACGGGGGCGGGGGACAGGGAACGAAAAACTGTTTTTT	CASRRGRGTGNEKLFF
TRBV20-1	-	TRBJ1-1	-	TGCAGTGCTAGAGTTGCTAGTGGGACGAGAGCTTTCTTT	CSARVASGTRAFF
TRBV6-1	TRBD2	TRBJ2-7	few	TGTGCCAGCACCCGAGCTGGGACTAGCGGCCACTCCTACGAGCAGTACTTC	CASTRAGTSGHSYEQYF
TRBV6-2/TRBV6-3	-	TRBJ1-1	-	TGTGCCAGCAGGAATGGGGGTCCTAACACTGAAGCTTTCTTT	CASRNGGPNTEAFF
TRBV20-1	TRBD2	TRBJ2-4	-	TGCAGTGCTACGAAGGTAGCGGGAGGGCCAACCAAAAACATTCAGTACTTC	CSATKVAGGPTKNIQYF
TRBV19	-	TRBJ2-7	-	TGTGCCAGTAGTCGCTTGGCCCAATCCTCCTACGAGCAGTACTTC	CASSRLAQSSYEQYF
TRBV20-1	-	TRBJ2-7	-	TGCAGTGCTAATGTCGGGAGCTCCTACGAGCAGTACTTC	CSANVGSSYEQYF